This TCR beta chain originates from a study of control samples from healthy donors and cancer patients. The CDR3 spans 16 residues. The junction had 8 bases not matched to a gene; V was cut back by 0 bases and J by 5 bases. Germline lookup yields CDR1 SGHDN and CDR2 FVKESK. The method was immunoSEQ multiplex PCR; TCRdb's version includes in-frame clones alone and lacks a portion of them. The sample records tens of thousands of clones, approximately 80% being singletons. This chain uses TRBV14 with TRBJ2-5; TRBD1 matches 8 bases. The source is a man aged 25 to 40 in good health. Sequencing was performed on blood. The CDR3 DNA follows: TGTGCCAGCAGCCAAGATCGGACAGGGATTGGGGAGACCCAGTACTTC. Its translation is CASSQDRTGIGETQYF.